This T cell receptor (beta chain) is from a study of CD8 T cells in Susac syndrome. Whole-study findings and limits: As acknowledged by the study, its TCR sequencing and HLA analysis included a relatively small number of individuals.

Germline CDR1 DFQATT, CDR2 SNEGSKA (reference sequence). V was pared by 1 base and J by 4 bases, with 23 bases of the junction left unmatched. The CDR3 totals 20 residues. On this clonotype: Its specificity is not known.

Random hexamers were used to reverse transcribe the RNA input (about 0.45 to 1 ug). The TCR beta CDR3 was amplified by immunoSEQ multiplex PCR across 54 Vbeta, 13 Jbeta. MiXCR, run by TCRdb on the immunoSEQ multiplex PCR reads, gives a single entry per CDR3 protein. The data hold 80,000 or so distinct CDR3 sequences, with approximately 94% observed a single time. Controls were drawn from healthy donors and were matched for age and sex. This receptor was identified in a human donor in good health. Sequenced input: CD8+ T cells from PBMCs. This sequence joins TRBV20-1 and TRBJ2-5, with 8 nucleotides matching TRBD2. The CDR3 DNA follows: TGCAGTGCTAGAGCTCGGGAATTACTTAGGCGGGGGGCTTCCCTAGAGACCCAGTACTTC. Its protein is CSARARELLRRGASLETQYF.